Listed here are 32 T cell receptor beta chains from one sample, sequenced in a study of blood T cell repertoires in COVID-19. The assay was immunoSEQ multiplex PCR, and TCRdb's table has in-frame clones only and misses some. The sample lists approximately 200,000 clones; around 90% were seen once. Material: peripheral blood. All receptors derive from a man younger than 40 with COVID-19, enrolled during active disease.

The J gene is TRBJ2-5, the V gene TRBV18; 9 nucleotides align to TRBD2. Germline assignment: CDR1 KGHSH and CDR2 LQKENI. V was pared by 6 bases and J by 3 bases, with 2 bases of the junction left unmatched. This CDR3 has 13 residues. The DNA for the CDR3 is TGTGCCAGCTCCCGCGGGGGGGAAGAGACCCAGTACTTC. Translating it yields CASSRGGEETQYF.

The rearrangement links TRBV2 to TRBJ2-1, with 10 bases identical to TRBD1. Germline values: CDR1 SNHLY, CDR2 FYNNEI. This CDR3 has 16 residues. The J segment lost 4 bases and the V segment lost 6 bases, leaving 9 bases of the junction unmatched. The CDR3 nucleotides are TGTGCCAGCAGCGTTTTTCCGGGACAGGGGTACAATGAGCAGTTCTTC. This encodes CASSVFPGQGYNEQFF. The entire variable domain, with the rest obtained from reference TRBV2 and TRBJ2-1, is as follows: EPEVTQTPSHQVTQMGQEVILRCVPISNHLYFYWYRQILGQKVEFLVSFYNNEISEKSEIFDDQFSVERPDGSNFTLKIRSTKLEDSAMYFCASSVFPGQGYNEQFFGPGTRLTVL.

The J gene is TRBJ1-1, the V gene TRBV11-2, with 10 bases that match TRBD1. This CDR3 region has 16 residues. Trimming took 4 bases from V and 1 from J; bases not matched to a gene: 6. CDR1 is SGHAT, CDR2 FQNNGV, per germline. The CDR3 region has the DNA TGTGCCAGCAGCTCTCCGGGACAGGGGAGGAACACTGAAGCTTTCTTT. It specifies CASSSPGQGRNTEAFF.

The chain has TRBV11-3 and TRBJ2-1; 11 bases line up with TRBD2. The germline gives CDR1 SGHNT, CDR2 YENEEA. Trimming at V came to 1 base and at J to 4 bases, leaving 3 bases not matched to a gene. The CDR3 has 16 amino acids. CDR3 residues: CASSLGGTSGYNEQFF. The CDR3 region has the DNA TGTGCCAGCAGCTTAGGGGGGACTAGCGGTTACAATGAGCAGTTCTTC. Full variable domain (remainder filled in from reference TRBV11-3 and TRBJ2-1): EAGVVQSPRYKIIEKKQPVAFWCNPISGHNTLYWYLQNLGQGPELLIRYENEEAVDDSQLPKDRFSAERLKGVDSTLKIQPAELGDSAVYLCASSLGGTSGYNEQFFGPGTRLTVL.

This sequence joins TRBV2 and TRBJ2-2, with D perhaps TRBD2 (6 bases). Deletions cut 2 bases from V and 4 bases from J, with 11 bases between. Germline-derived CDR1 and CDR2 are SNHLY and FYNNEI. This CDR3 comprises 15 residues. The DNA of the CDR3 is TGTGCCAGCAGTGAAAGTGGGAGGAGCACCGGGGAGCTGTTTTTT. Translating gives CASSESGRSTGELFF.

CDR3 coding DNA: TGCGCCAGCAGCTTGGTTGGGACAGGGGCCCTGAACACCGGGGAGCTGTTTTTT. It encodes CASSLVGTGALNTGELFF. The gene calls are TRBV5-1 and TRBJ2-2; 10 bases are shared with TRBD1. Germline V gene sequence: CDR1 SGHRS, CDR2 YFSETQ. The CDR3 is 18 amino acids. V trimming: 0 bases; J trimming: 1 base; junction bases outside the gene matches: 6.

The chain employs TRBV4-3 and TRBJ1-3, with 8 bases lining up with TRBD1. Trimming took 0 bases from V and 0 from J; bases not matched to a gene: 7. CDR3 length: 18 residues. Germline lookup yields CDR1 LGHNA and CDR2 YSLEER. This CDR3 is CASSQDWGQVFSGNTIYF. CDR3 nucleotides: TGCGCCAGCAGCCAAGACTGGGGACAGGTATTCTCTGGAAACACCATATATTTT.

The chain combines TRBV4-3 with TRBJ2-1; 11 positions match TRBD1. The CDR3 runs 15 residues. After removal of 4 bases from V and 4 bases from J, the junction contained 3 bases not matched to a gene. Germline assignment: CDR1 LGHNA and CDR2 YSLEER. The CDR3 coding sequence is TGCGCCAGCAGCCCGGACAGGGGGCCTTACAATGAGCAGTTCTTC. It encodes CASSPDRGPYNEQFF.

The chain is built from TRBV5-8 and TRBJ2-2; 9 bases are shared with TRBD2. This CDR3 spans 15 amino acids. The J segment lost 3 bases and the V segment lost 0 bases, leaving 0 bases of the junction unmatched. Germline CDR1 and CDR2: SGHTS and YDEGEE. For the CDR3, the DNA is TGTGCCAGCAGCTTGGGGACTAGCGACACCGGGGAGCTGTTTTTT. This encodes CASSLGTSDTGELFF.

The gene calls are TRBV18 and TRBJ1-3; D remains unclear. CDR1 is KGHSH, CDR2 LQKENI, per germline. The CDR3 has 15 residues. The germline V and J ends were trimmed by 6 bases and 2 bases, with 14 bases remaining between them. The CDR3 loop is CASSEVVVAGNTIYF. The DNA of the CDR3 is TGTGCCAGCTCGGAGGTCGTAGTAGCTGGAAACACCATATATTTT.

The genes are TRBV3-1 (or the pseudogene TRBV3-2) and TRBJ2-2, with D tentatively TRBD1 (5 bases). The CDR3 loop spans 14 amino acids. In germline, CDR1 is LGHDT, CDR2 YNNKEL (reference sequence). The V end was cut by 0 bases, the J end by 5 bases, with 7 bases between. This chain's CDR3 is CASSQDGATGELFF. Here the CDR3 DNA reads TGTGCCAGCAGCCAAGATGGGGCGACCGGGGAGCTGTTTTTT.

This chain connects TRBV11-3 to TRBJ1-1, with D hard to call. Trimming removed 3 bases at V and 1 base at J, with 6 bases between. The CDR3 contains 13 residues. CDR1 SGHNT and CDR2 YENEEA come from the germline V gene. For the CDR3, the DNA is TGTGCCAGCAGCTTGGCGGGGAACACTGAAGCTTTCTTT. It yields the protein CASSLAGNTEAFF.

This clone appeared a single time. The rearrangement uses TRBV7-2 and TRBJ2-1; TRBD2 matches at 7 bases. The V gene end was trimmed by 5 bases and the J gene end by 0 bases; junction bases not matched to a gene: 13. CDR3 size: 18 residues. CDR1 and CDR2 (germline): SGHTA, FQGNSA. The DNA of the CDR3 is TGTGCCAGCAGCCCCTGGATAGCGGGCCCTAGCTCCTACAATGAGCAGTTCTTC. This translates into CASSPWIAGPSSYNEQFF.

The V and J genes are TRBV6-5 and TRBJ1-5, with TRBD1 matching 8 bases. The CDR3 is 15 amino acids. With V trimmed by 4 bases and J by 5 bases, 7 bases remained unmatched. Per the germline V gene, CDR1 is MNHEY and CDR2 is SVGAGI. The CDR3 sequence: CASSSRVQGDQPQHF. Written as DNA, the CDR3 is TGTGCCAGCAGTTCTCGGGTACAGGGGGATCAGCCCCAGCATTTT.

J is TRBJ2-7 and V is TRBV20-1; D perhaps matches TRBD1 (6 bases). Germline-derived CDR1 and CDR2 are DFQATT and SNEGSKA (reference sequence). Trimming stripped 7 bases from V and 2 bases from J, with 9 bases between. The CDR3 totals 11 residues. The CDR3 loop reads CSVEGAYEQYF. As DNA, the CDR3 is TGCAGTGTCGAGGGGGCCTACGAGCAGTACTTC.

This rearrangement joins TRBV19 to TRBJ1-2; 9 bases align to TRBD1. The CDR3 has 16 residues. After removal of 5 bases from V and 7 bases from J, the junction contained 14 bases not matched to a gene. From germline, CDR1 is LNHDA and CDR2 SQIVND (reference sequence). The CDR3 DNA sequence: TGTGCCAGTAGTGACCCGGGACAGGGATCGCGGACTGGCTACACCTTC. It yields the protein CASSDPGQGSRTGYTF.

The chain combines TRBV29-1 with TRBJ2-2; 8 bases match TRBD1. In germline, CDR1 is SQVTM, CDR2 ANQGSEA. The CDR3 spans 19 residues. Trimming took 3 bases from V and 1 from J; bases not matched to a gene: 16. In DNA, the CDR3 is TGCAGCGTTGACCTTTTGAGACAGGGGCACCCGGAGAACACCGGGGAGCTGTTTTTT. Translated, it gives CSVDLLRQGHPENTGELFF.

The J gene is TRBJ1-6, the V gene TRBV9; weak D call: TRBD1 (6 bases). Germline CDR1 reads SGDLS; CDR2 reads YYNGEE. The CDR3 loop spans 13 amino acids. V lost 6 bases and J 10 bases, leaving 14 bases between the germline ends. DNA of the CDR3: TGTGCCAGCAACGGGGAGGGGGGGTCACCCCTCCACTTT. Translating it yields CASNGEGGSPLHF. The full variable domain, its missing parts supplied by reference TRBV9 and TRBJ1-6, is DSGVTQTPKHLITATGQRVTLRCSPRSGDLSVYWYQQSLDQGLQFLIQYYNGEERAKGNILERFSAQQFPDLHSELNLSSLELGDSALYFCASNGEGGSPLHFGNGTRLTVT.

The chain couples TRBV9 to TRBJ1-6; 9 bases line up with TRBD1. The CDR3 contains 14 residues. Germline lookup yields CDR1 SGDLS and CDR2 YYNGEE. V was clipped by 3 bases and J by 10 bases; unmatched bases: 5. CDR3 bases: TGTGCCAGCAGCGCCGACAGGGGGAGGTCACCCCTCCACTTT. It encodes CASSADRGRSPLHF.

This rearrangement joins TRBV5-4 to TRBJ1-2; 7 positions agree with TRBD1. The J segment lost 1 base and the V segment lost 4 bases, leaving 10 bases of the junction unmatched. This CDR3 is 16 amino acids long. The germline V gene has CDR1 SGHNT and CDR2 YYREEE (reference sequence). CDR3 nucleotide sequence: TGTGCCAGCAGCCATCCGGGACAGACGCTTAACTATGGCTACACCTTC. This gives the protein CASSHPGQTLNYGYTF.

The chain has TRBV27 and TRBJ1-2; a weak D match, TRBD1 (5 bases). This CDR3 region has 13 residues. Trimming shortened V by 5 bases and J by 4 bases, and 11 bases separated the two germline ends. Per germline, CDR1 MNHEY and CDR2 SMNVEV (reference sequence). CDR3 sequence (DNA): TGTGCCAGCAGTGATCGGGGGGGCTATGGCTACACCTTC. It codes for CASSDRGGYGYTF.

J is TRBJ2-1 and V is TRBV5-8; a possible D gene is TRBD1 (6 bases). Per germline, CDR1 SGHTS and CDR2 YDEGEE. CDR3 length equals 15 residues. The V end was cut by 0 bases, the J end by 4 bases, with 11 bases between. CDR3 sequence (DNA): TGTGCCAGCAGCTTGGCGGGGCAGGGGTACAATGAGCAGTTCTTC. This sequence encodes CASSLAGQGYNEQFF.

The rearrangement links TRBV7-9 to TRBJ2-7; 7 nucleotides match TRBD1. Trimming removed 5 bases from V and 5 bases from J; junction bases left unmatched: 9. This CDR3 contains 14 residues. Germline CDR1 reads SEHNR; CDR2 reads FQNEAQ (reference sequence). CDR3 in amino acids: CASSHEQGRDEQYF. The CDR3 DNA follows: TGTGCCAGCAGCCACGAACAGGGGAGAGACGAGCAGTACTTC.

This clone was observed once. The CDR3 is CSGGRGGGTEAFF. The CDR3 DNA is TGCAGCGGTGGCCGGGGTGGTGGCACTGAAGCTTTCTTT. This chain joins TRBV29-1 and TRBJ1-1; D is undetermined. Germline V CDR1 and CDR2: SQVTM, ANQGSEA. This CDR3 spans 13 amino acids. V lost 7 bases and J 4 bases, leaving 16 bases between the germline ends. Based on the CDR3 plus reference TRBV29-1 and TRBJ1-1, the full variable domain is SAVISQKPSRDICQRGTSLTIQCQVDSQVTMMFWYRQQPGQSLTLIATANQGSEATYESGFVIDKFPISRPNLTFSTLTVSNMSPEDSSIYLCSGGRGGGTEAFFGQGTRLTVV.

The J gene is TRBJ2-7, the V gene TRBV16; a possible D gene is TRBD2 (7 bases). CDR1 and CDR2 (germline): KGHSY, FQNENV. The ends were cut back, 0 bases at V and 9 bases at J, with 18 bases in the middle. The CDR3 has 15 amino acids. The CDR3 sequence: CASSQSRGGPSAQYF. For the CDR3, the DNA is TGTGCCAGCAGCCAATCCAGGGGAGGGCCTAGTGCGCAGTACTTC.

This sequence joins TRBV7-2 and TRBJ2-1; 7 bases agree with TRBD1. Germline V gene data show CDR1 as SGHTA and CDR2 as FQGNSA. This CDR3 is built from 15 residues. V gave up 5 bases and J gave up 0 bases; unmatched junction bases: 4. The DNA of the CDR3 is TGTGCCAGCAGCACGGGACAGAGCTCCTACAATGAGCAGTTCTTC. Its protein product is CASSTGQSSYNEQFF.

The chain combines TRBV6-5 with TRBJ1-5; 10 positions agree with TRBD1. V trimming: 6 bases; J trimming: 4 bases; junction bases outside the gene matches: 6. Per the germline V gene, CDR1 is MNHEY and CDR2 is SVGAGI. The CDR3 spans 15 residues. The CDR3 sequence is CASRPRTGGNQPQHF. CDR3 coding DNA: TGTGCCAGCAGACCCCGGACAGGGGGTAATCAGCCCCAGCATTTT.

V usage is TRBV28 and J usage is TRBJ1-2; unclear D gene. From germline, CDR1 is MDHEN and CDR2 SYDVKM. Trimming took off 2 bases at V and 8 bases at J, with 12 bases between the two ends. The CDR3 is 13 amino acids. DNA for the CDR3: TGTGCCAGCAGTTTAGAGGCGCCCGGGGGCTACACCTTC. Translation gives CASSLEAPGGYTF.

V usage is TRBV7-2 and J usage is TRBJ1-2, with D tentatively TRBD1 (5 bases). CDR1 is SGHTA and CDR2 is FQGNSA in the germline V gene. The CDR3 covers 13 residues. The ends were cut back, 5 bases at V and 8 bases at J, with 15 bases in the middle. In DNA form, the CDR3 reads TGTGCCAGCAGCCGGGACTTGGCCCGGGGCTACACCTTC. This sequence encodes CASSRDLARGYTF.

The J gene is TRBJ1-5, the V gene TRBV10-3; D gene ambiguous. The germline V and J ends were trimmed by 5 bases and 4 bases, with 6 bases remaining between them. This CDR3 is built from 12 residues. Germline assignment: CDR1 ENHRY and CDR2 SYGVKD. This CDR3 is CAISHPNQPQHF. CDR3 nucleotide sequence: TGTGCCATCAGTCATCCAAATCAGCCCCAGCATTTT.

The chain employs TRBV4-2 and TRBJ1-1; D call uncertain. V was pared by 1 base and J by 3 bases, with 6 bases between. Germline CDR1 and CDR2: LGHNA and YNFKEQ. This CDR3 has 13 residues. The CDR3 sequence is CASSQVQDTEAFF. DNA of the CDR3: TGTGCCAGCAGCCAAGTCCAGGACACTGAAGCTTTCTTT.

V is TRBV6-5 and J is TRBJ2-5; TRBD2 aligns across 7 bases. The junction had 12 bases not matched to a gene; V was cut back by 2 bases and J by 6 bases. The CDR3 covers 16 residues. CDR1 and CDR2 (germline): MNHEY, SVGAGI. CDR3 DNA: TGTGCCAGCAGTTACGGAAGCGGGGCCCTTAGTAAGACCCAGTACTTC. Protein: CASSYGSGALSKTQYF.